What follows are 27 T cell receptor beta chains derived from one specimen sequenced in a study of T cell responses to AZD1222 COVID-19 vaccine. The table came from immunoSEQ multiplex PCR; TCRdb's copy has only in-frame clones and leaves some out. The sample includes about 110,000 clones, about nine tenths of them seen just once. Sample: peripheral blood, taken on day 0 of AZD1222 vaccination. All receptors derive from an adult in good health.

This chain joins TRBV6-5 and TRBJ2-7, with 9 bases aligning to TRBD1. V dropped 0 bases and J dropped 3; count of bases not matched to a gene: 0. The V gene's germline CDR1 is MNHEY and CDR2 SVGAGI. CDR3 length equals 14 residues. The CDR3 here is CASSYSGQGYEQYF. The CDR3 DNA follows: TGTGCCAGCAGTTACTCGGGACAGGGCTACGAGCAGTACTTC.

The chain uses TRBV10-2 and TRBJ2-7, with 10 nucleotides matching TRBD1. V lost 8 bases, J lost 5 bases, and 12 bases stayed unmatched. CDR3 size: 15 residues. Germline V gene data show CDR1 as WSHSY and CDR2 as SAAADI. CDR3 nucleotides: TGCGCCAGCCATCAAAAGGACAGGGGGGATCACGAGCAGTACTTC. Encoded protein: CASHQKDRGDHEQYF.

This rearrangement joins TRBV6-2 or TRBV6-3 to TRBJ2-7, with 10 bases identical to TRBD1. Looked up from germline, CDR1 is MNHEY and CDR2 is SVGEGT. The J segment lost 3 bases and the V segment lost 4 bases, leaving 3 bases of the junction unmatched. The CDR3 sequence is 14 residues long. In nucleotides, the CDR3 is TGTGCCAGCAGTTTGACAGGGGGCTTCTACGAGCAGTACTTC. Translating gives CASSLTGGFYEQYF.

The chain joins TRBV10-3 to TRBJ1-1; D is ambiguous. Germline V CDR1 and CDR2: ENHRY, SYGVKD. V was trimmed by 3 bases and J by 2 bases, leaving 10 bases between them. The CDR3 totals 14 residues. The CDR3 DNA reads as TGTGCCATCAGTGATGAGAACAGCAACACTGAAGCTTTCTTT. This translates into CAISDENSNTEAFF.

The rearrangement uses TRBV12-1 and TRBJ1-5. TRBV12-1 is a pseudogene segment. CDR3 size: 10 residues. The CDR3 loop reads CASGWGYQHF. DNA of the CDR3: TGTGCCAGCGGCTGGGGGTACCAGCATTTT.

This clone has more than one count but fewer than ten. For the CDR3, the DNA is TGTGCCAGCAGTCCCTTTGGGCGGATGGGGTCACCCCTCCACTTT. This translates into CASSPFGRMGSPLHF. The chain links TRBV27 to TRBJ1-6; D remains ambiguous. Germline-derived CDR1 and CDR2 are MNHEY and SMNVEV (reference sequence). This CDR3 is 15 amino acids long. The ends were cut back, 5 bases at V and 10 bases at J, with 18 bases in the middle.

A single count supports this clone. This chain joins TRBV18 and TRBJ2-1, with 9 bases aligning to TRBD2. Germline CDR1 is KGHSH and CDR2 is LQKENI. The CDR3 spans 13 residues. The V gene end was trimmed by 7 bases and the J gene end by 2 bases; junction bases not matched to a gene: 0. This CDR3 reads CASLAGAYNEQFF. CDR3 coding DNA: TGTGCCAGCTTAGCGGGAGCCTACAATGAGCAGTTCTTC.

The chain couples TRBV7-8 to TRBJ2-7, with 13 bases matching TRBD2. The CDR3 loop spans 16 amino acids. Germline CDR1 and CDR2: SGHVS and FQNEAQ. V dropped 2 bases and J dropped 2; count of bases not matched to a gene: 3. The chain's CDR3 is CASSLLGTSGAYEQYF. Here the CDR3 DNA reads TGTGCCAGCAGCTTACTGGGGACTAGCGGGGCCTACGAGCAGTACTTC.

The gene calls are TRBV5-8 and TRBJ1-2; D remains ambiguous. CDR1 is SGHTS, CDR2 YDEGEE, per germline. Trimming left V 0 bases short and J 8 bases short, with 5 bases between. This CDR3 is built from 11 residues. CDR3 amino acids: CASSLGEGYTF. For the CDR3, the DNA is TGTGCCAGCAGCTTGGGGGAAGGCTACACCTTC.

This sequence joins TRBV14 and TRBJ2-3; D uncertain. This CDR3 comprises 13 residues. From germline, CDR1 is SGHDN and CDR2 FVKESK. V was clipped by 4 bases and J by 2 bases, with 7 bases between them. The CDR3 spells CASSRNPTDTQYF. The DNA for the CDR3 is TGTGCCAGCAGCCGCAACCCCACAGATACGCAGTATTTT.

The chain carries TRBV6-2 or TRBV6-3 and TRBJ1-5; 7 nucleotides match TRBD1. The CDR3 is made up of 16 amino acids. In germline, CDR1 is MNHEY, CDR2 SVGEGT. V lost 6 bases and J lost 3; bases outside the gene matches: 11. The CDR3 nucleotides are TGTGCCAGCAGCTCTAATCAGGGGGGCTCCAATCAGCCCCAGCATTTT. Its translation: CASSSNQGGSNQPQHF.

With regard to this clone: This sample includes further DNA sequences coding for the same CDR3. The chain joins TRBV5-1 to TRBJ1-5, with D hard to call. The CDR3 loop spans 13 amino acids. Germline V gene data show CDR1 as SGHRS and CDR2 as YFSETQ. Trimming took 0 bases from V and 4 from J, leaving 5 bases between them. The CDR3 reads CASSLGQNQPQHF. CDR3 sequence (DNA): TGCGCCAGCAGCTTGGGTCAAAATCAGCCCCAGCATTTT.

The CDR3 is CASSGQGRQPQHF. The CDR3 DNA follows: TGTGCCAGCAGTGGACAGGGTAGACAGCCCCAGCATTTT. The V gene is TRBV6-2 or TRBV6-3, the J gene TRBJ1-5, with 8 bases matching TRBD1. Germline-derived CDR1 and CDR2 are MNHEY and SVGEGT. This CDR3 contains 13 residues. V was clipped by 5 bases and J by 7 bases; unmatched bases: 4.

The V call is TRBV12-3 or TRBV12-4, the J call TRBJ1-5, with D maybe TRBD1 (6 bases). The CDR3 is made up of 13 amino acids. Trimming stripped 6 bases from V and 4 bases from J, with 10 bases between. CDR3 sequence (DNA): TGTGCCAGCAGCCCAGGGGATAATCAGCCCCAGCATTTT. It encodes CASSPGDNQPQHF.

The V call is TRBV6-5, the J call TRBJ2-3, with a possible D match to TRBD2 (6 bases). Trimming cost V 5 bases and J 10 bases, with 10 bases left between them. CDR3 length equals 11 residues. CDR1 MNHEY and CDR2 SVGAGI come from the germline V gene. In DNA, the CDR3 is TGTGCCAGCAGTACCGGGGGTGCGCAGTATTTT. Translation gives CASSTGGAQYF.

The chain is built from TRBV9 and TRBJ2-5; possibly TRBD2 for D (6 bases). Germline CDR1 SGDLS, CDR2 YYNGEE. CDR3 length equals 14 residues. Trimming removed 0 bases at V and 3 bases at J, with 9 bases between. CDR3 coding DNA: TGTGCCAGCAGCGTAGGAGCGGGTGAAGAGACCCAGTACTTC. Protein product: CASSVGAGEETQYF.

This clone has only one observation. The chain is built from TRBV5-4 and TRBJ2-1, with D hard to call. With 4 bases removed from V and 7 bases from J, the gap between germline ends came to 12 bases. CDR3 length equals 13 residues. The germline V gene has CDR1 SGHNT and CDR2 YYREEE (reference sequence). CDR3: CASSPKDENEQFF. CDR3 DNA: TGTGCCAGCAGCCCCAAGGATGAGAATGAGCAGTTCTTC.

V and J are TRBV18 and TRBJ1-4; 7 bases line up with TRBD1. The germline CDR1 and CDR2 sequences are KGHSH and LQKENI. This CDR3 contains 16 residues. V lost 3 bases to trimming and J lost 0 bases; unmatched junction nucleotides: 4. The CDR3 sequence: CASSPGQVATNEKLFF. The CDR3 region has the DNA TGTGCCAGCTCACCTGGACAGGTTGCAACTAATGAAAAACTGTTTTTT.

This clone has more than one count but fewer than ten. The chain uses TRBV6-1 and TRBJ1-5; 11 bases fit TRBD1. The CDR3 runs to 16 residues. Per the germline V gene, CDR1 is MNHNS and CDR2 is SASEGT. The V segment lost 2 bases and the J segment 5 bases; nucleotides outside the gene matches: 5. CDR3 region: CASSEWWGQGDQPQHF. The CDR3 DNA is TGTGCCAGCAGTGAATGGTGGGGACAGGGGGATCAGCCCCAGCATTTT.

This rearrangement joins TRBV27 to TRBJ1-6; a weak D match, TRBD1 (6 bases). The CDR3 extends over 15 amino acids. From germline, CDR1 is MNHEY and CDR2 SMNVEV (reference sequence). V gave up 5 bases and J gave up 9 bases, with 17 bases separating them. CDR3 coding DNA: TGTGCCAGCAGTATCCGGGACACGGCTTCTTCACCCCTCCACTTT. Protein: CASSIRDTASSPLHF.

The V and J genes are TRBV5-4 and TRBJ1-4; D gene ambiguous. Germline CDR1 and CDR2: SGHNT and YYREEE (reference sequence). Trimming shortened V by 0 bases and J by 8 bases, and 14 bases separated the two germline ends. The CDR3 contains 15 residues. The DNA of the CDR3 is TGTGCCAGCAGCTTGGCCTCCGGAGGTCGAGAAAAACTGTTTTTT. Residues: CASSLASGGREKLFF.

The chain couples TRBV18 to TRBJ1-5; D is unresolved. Germline assignment: CDR1 KGHSH and CDR2 LQKENI. There are 16 residues in the CDR3. V shed 3 bases and J shed 0 bases, with 12 bases lying between them. In DNA, the CDR3 is TGTGCCAGCTCACCGGCGAAGGGCCATAGCAATCAGCCCCAGCATTTT. It specifies CASSPAKGHSNQPQHF.

The rearrangement joins TRBV20-1 to TRBJ2-5; D is possibly TRBD1 or TRBD2 (5 bases each). The CDR3 is 11 residues long. The germline V and J ends were trimmed by 5 bases and 5 bases, with 9 bases remaining between them. Germline CDR1 is DFQATT and CDR2 is SNEGSKA (reference sequence). The CDR3 here is CSAGTWETQYF. CDR3 in DNA: TGCAGTGCTGGGACCTGGGAGACCCAGTACTTC.

CDR3 DNA: TGTGCCAGCAGCGTGGCTGGCGAGGGGGTGTCGTACACTGAAGCTTTCTTT. Protein: CASSVAGEGVSYTEAFF. The rearrangement uses TRBV5-6 and TRBJ1-1; D perhaps matches TRBD1 (6 bases). V was clipped by 4 bases and J by 3 bases, with 22 bases between them. The V gene's germline CDR1 is SGHDT and CDR2 YYEEEE. CDR3 size: 17 residues.

V and J are TRBV30 and TRBJ2-1, with D possibly TRBD2 on 5 matching bases. The CDR3 contains 12 residues. V dropped 3 bases and J dropped 12 bases, with 15 bases sitting between them. CDR1 GTSNPN and CDR2 SVGIG come from the germline V gene (reference sequence). This chain's CDR3 is CAWSEAGGTQFF. The DNA of the CDR3 is TGTGCCTGGAGCGAGGCGGGTGGTACGCAGTTCTTC.

This chain links TRBV4-2 with TRBJ2-7; D is uncertain. The CDR3 has 16 residues. CDR1 and CDR2 (germline): LGHNA, YNFKEQ. V was trimmed by 0 bases and J by 7 bases, leaving 19 bases between them. CDR3 DNA: TGTGCCAGCAGCCAAGACCCAAACCTGGTATCGTGGGAGCAGTACTTC. This gives the protein CASSQDPNLVSWEQYF.

This chain joins TRBV9 and TRBJ2-2; the D gene is possibly TRBD2 (6 bases). Germline V lookup: CDR1 SGDLS, CDR2 YYNGEE. CDR3 length: 16 residues. V dropped 4 bases and J dropped 9 bases, with 22 bases sitting between them. The CDR3 loop reads CASSQGTGTSLRELFF. CDR3 coding DNA: TGTGCCAGCAGCCAAGGCACCGGGACTTCCTTGCGGGAGCTGTTTTTT. Full variable domain (outside the CDR3, taken from reference TRBV9 and TRBJ2-2): DSGVTQTPKHLITATGQRVTLRCSPRSGDLSVYWYQQSLDQGLQFLIQYYNGEERAKGNILERFSAQQFPDLHSELNLSSLELGDSALYFCASSQGTGTSLRELFFGEGSRLTVL.